Shown below are 29 T cell receptor beta chains from a single sample sequenced in a study of OX40 agonist ivuxolimab in advanced cancers. TCRdb's table, derived via immunoSEQ multiplex PCR, lists solely in-frame clones and lacks some. The sample has 54,000 or so clones; 84% are singletons. This material consisted of CD4+ or CD8+ T cells sorted from blood, taken in a trial of the OX40 agonist ivuxolimab. The receptors originated from an adult with an advanced solid tumor such as melanoma, head and neck, liver or kidney cancer.

The chain recombines TRBV10-3 with TRBJ2-5; 7 positions match TRBD1. Per the germline V gene, CDR1 is ENHRY and CDR2 is SYGVKD. This CDR3 spans 14 amino acids. Trimming removed 6 bases from V and 5 bases from J; junction bases left unmatched: 9. The CDR3 bases are TGTGCCATCAGCCTCACAGGGGCTGGGGAGACCCAGTACTTC. Protein: CAISLTGAGETQYF.

This clone was seen only once. The chain carries TRBV27 and TRBJ1-3; no clear D gene. This CDR3 region has 13 residues. Germline CDR1 is MNHEY and CDR2 is SMNVEV (reference sequence). The V end was cut by 5 bases, the J end by 3 bases, with 8 bases between. CDR3 region: CASSPADGNTIYF. For the CDR3, the DNA is TGTGCCAGCAGTCCTGCGGATGGAAACACCATATATTTT.

The chain is built from TRBV27 and TRBJ1-2; no clear D. The CDR3 extends over 16 amino acids. V was cut by 3 bases and J by 3 bases, with 17 bases left in between. CDR1 and CDR2 (germline): MNHEY, SMNVEV (reference sequence). CDR3 DNA: TGTGCCAGCAGTTTTCACGTGGCGGCGGGCGACTATGGCTACACCTTC. Translation: CASSFHVAAGDYGYTF.

The CDR3 DNA is TGTGCCACCTCAGGGACTAGCGGGAGGGAGGGAGATACGCAGTATTTT. Amino acids: CATSGTSGREGDTQYF. The rearrangement uses TRBV27 and TRBJ2-3, with 16 bases fitting TRBD2. This CDR3 spans 16 amino acids. Germline V gene lookup returns CDR1 MNHEY and CDR2 SMNVEV (reference sequence). After removal of 10 bases from V and 5 bases from J, the junction contained 9 bases not matched to a gene.

The chain uses TRBV7-9 and TRBJ2-1, with D perhaps TRBD1 or TRBD2 (5 bases each). The CDR3 contains 14 residues. Germline V gene lookup returns CDR1 SEHNR and CDR2 FQNEAQ (reference sequence). V dropped 5 bases and J dropped 5 bases, with 13 bases sitting between them. The CDR3 nucleotides read TGTGCCAGCAGCGTCCGGGACGTCGACAATGAGCAGTTCTTC. Protein: CASSVRDVDNEQFF.

In this sample, this clone is medium-sized. The chain employs TRBV19 and TRBJ1-2; maybe TRBD1 (5 bases). There are 15 residues in the CDR3. Germline V gene lookup returns CDR1 LNHDA and CDR2 SQIVND (reference sequence). Trimming took off 5 bases at V and 3 bases at J, with 16 bases between the two ends. The DNA of the CDR3 is TGTGCCAGTAGTGATGGGACCGTGGCCTACTATGGCTACACCTTC. Its protein product is CASSDGTVAYYGYTF.

This clone came up a few times. The chain combines TRBV30 with TRBJ1-1, with D unclear. The V end was cut by 0 bases, the J end by 1 base, with 12 bases between. Germline-derived CDR1 and CDR2 are GTSNPN and SVGIG (reference sequence). CDR3 length equals 15 residues. The CDR3 loop reads CAWSVAGRANTEAFF. CDR3 bases: TGTGCCTGGAGTGTTGCAGGACGGGCGAACACTGAAGCTTTCTTT.

The chain combines TRBV5-1 with TRBJ1-3; 8 positions match TRBD1. Germline CDR1 and CDR2: SGHRS and YFSETQ. V shed 3 bases, J shed 3 bases, and the junction held 5 bases outside the gene matches. The CDR3 has 15 residues. CDR3 sequence (DNA): TGCGCCAGCAGCTCGACAGGGGACGGTGGAAACACCATATATTTT. Its protein product is CASSSTGDGGNTIYF.

This rearrangement joins TRBV2 to TRBJ1-1, with no clear D. V lost 5 bases and J 5 bases, leaving 15 bases between the germline ends. Germline V gene lookup returns CDR1 SNHLY and CDR2 FYNNEI. CDR3 length: 14 residues. CDR3 DNA sequence: TGTGCCAGCAGTCCAAAATCCTTGGGGACTGAAGCTTTCTTT. Its protein product is CASSPKSLGTEAFF.

This sequence joins TRBV29-1 and TRBJ1-3; D gene unclear. CDR1 SQVTM and CDR2 ANQGSEA come from the germline V gene. The ends were cut back, 7 bases at V and 2 bases at J, with 9 bases in the middle. The CDR3 length is 12 residues. The CDR3 is CSAGPPGNTIYF. DNA of the CDR3: TGCAGCGCTGGACCCCCTGGAAACACCATATATTTT.

The rearrangement joins TRBV5-1 to TRBJ1-4; 9 bases align to TRBD1. The ends lost 4 bases at V and 8 bases at J; junction bases unmatched: 9. Germline V gene lookup returns CDR1 SGHRS and CDR2 YFSETQ. The CDR3 covers 15 residues. The CDR3, as DNA: TGCGCCAGCAGCCTAGCAGGACAGGGGTCCGAAAAACTGTTTTTT. Protein sequence: CASSLAGQGSEKLFF.

This chain links TRBV9 with TRBJ1-3; TRBD1 aligns across 8 bases. The CDR3 has 16 residues. Trimming at V came to 5 bases and at J to 2 bases, leaving 9 bases not matched to a gene. Germline assignment: CDR1 SGDLS and CDR2 YYNGEE. The CDR3 is CASRGGQGSPGNTIYF. DNA for the CDR3: TGTGCCAGCAGGGGAGGACAGGGAAGTCCTGGAAACACCATATATTTT.

The chain couples TRBV28 to TRBJ2-3, with D maybe TRBD2 (6 bases). This CDR3 has 13 amino acids. Trimming cost V 2 bases and J 5 bases, with 8 bases left between them. Per germline, CDR1 MDHEN and CDR2 SYDVKM. Here the CDR3 DNA reads TGTGCCAGCAGTTTAAGGAGGGGAGATACGCAGTATTTT. Translating gives CASSLRRGDTQYF.

CDR3 nucleotides: TGTGCCAGCAGCTCCGGGAATCTTCAGCCCCAGCATTTT. Amino acid sequence: CASSSGNLQPQHF. The chain has TRBV7-3 and TRBJ1-5, with D unresolved. Trimming stripped 4 bases from V and 6 bases from J, with 10 bases between. This CDR3 contains 13 residues. Germline loops: CDR1 SGHTA, CDR2 FQGTGA.

A few counts support this clone. The chain is built from TRBV11-3 and TRBJ2-7; 9 positions match TRBD2. Trimming removed 5 bases from V and 6 bases from J; junction bases left unmatched: 5. Germline V gives CDR1 SGHNT, CDR2 YENEEA. This CDR3 is 13 amino acids long. The CDR3 coding sequence is TGTGCCAGCAGCCCCCAGGGACTAGCCGAGCAGTACTTC. It is translated as CASSPQGLAEQYF.

The chain uses TRBV4-1 and TRBJ1-2; tentative D call: TRBD1 (5 bases). V was cut by 4 bases and J by 0 bases, with 15 bases left in between. Germline assignment: CDR1 MGHRA and CDR2 YSYEKL. The length of the CDR3 is 16 residues. The CDR3 DNA sequence: TGCGCCAGCAGCCCCCAGCAGGGTATTGCTAACTATGGCTACACCTTC. It yields the protein CASSPQQGIANYGYTF.

The chain is built from TRBV6-6 and TRBJ2-7; weak D call: TRBD2 (5 bases). Trimming cost V 5 bases and J 2 bases, with 16 bases left between them. The V gene's germline CDR1 is MNHNY and CDR2 SVGAGI (reference sequence). The CDR3 runs to 15 residues. DNA of the CDR3: TGTGCCAGCAGTAAATTCGGGATTGGTACCTACGAGCAGTACTTC. This codes for CASSKFGIGTYEQYF.

This clone occurred once. The rearrangement uses TRBV5-1 and TRBJ2-6; D ambiguous. CDR3 size: 16 residues. Deletions cut 0 bases from V and 2 bases from J, with 9 bases between. Germline V gene lookup returns CDR1 SGHRS and CDR2 YFSETQ. This CDR3 is CASSLAVGTGANVLTF. CDR3 in DNA: TGCGCCAGCAGCTTGGCCGTTGGCACTGGGGCCAACGTCCTGACTTTC.

This clone was seen more than once but under ten times. The sample holds other DNA sequences that translate to the same CDR3. CDR3 nucleotide sequence: TGTGCCAGCAGCTTGGGGGGGTCTGGGGCCAACGTCCTGACTTTC. Protein: CASSLGGSGANVLTF. The rearrangement links TRBV5-4 to TRBJ2-6; the D call may be TRBD1 or TRBD2 (5 bases each). V gave up 0 bases and J gave up 1 base, with 5 bases separating them. The CDR3 runs to 15 residues. Germline-derived CDR1 and CDR2 are SGHNT and YYREEE (reference sequence).

The chain carries TRBV9 and TRBJ1-6; D remains unclear. This CDR3 is built from 17 residues. Germline CDR1 SGDLS, CDR2 YYNGEE. Trimming left V 0 bases short and J 8 bases short, with 18 bases between. CDR3 in amino acids: CASSVATGANLDSPLHF. The CDR3 coding sequence is TGTGCCAGCAGCGTAGCTACGGGAGCGAATCTAGATTCACCCCTCCACTTT.

The chain is built from TRBV29-1 and TRBJ2-7, with D tentatively TRBD2 (5 bases). Trimming cost V 4 bases and J 4 bases, with 17 bases left between them. This CDR3 is 14 amino acids long. Germline lookup yields CDR1 SQVTM and CDR2 ANQGSEA. The CDR3 loop reads CSVGPRTGGYEQYF. CDR3 nucleotide sequence: TGCAGCGTTGGACCTCGGACCGGAGGTTACGAGCAGTACTTC.

The V and J genes are TRBV5-1 and TRBJ2-7; 8 positions match TRBD2. The CDR3 length is 13 residues. V was pared by 2 bases and J by 2 bases, with 0 bases of the junction left unmatched. Germline V lookup: CDR1 SGHRS, CDR2 YFSETQ. The chain's CDR3 is CASSFSGAYEQYF. The CDR3 nucleotides read TGCGCCAGCAGCTTTAGCGGGGCCTACGAGCAGTACTTC.

The count of this clone is one. The J gene is TRBJ1-5, the V gene TRBV4-2; the D gene is possibly TRBD1 (6 bases). Germline CDR1 reads LGHNA; CDR2 reads YNFKEQ. Trimming removed 1 base at V and 1 base at J, with 11 bases between. The CDR3 totals 16 residues. Here the CDR3 reads CASSQGGGPSNQPQHF. Written as DNA, the CDR3 is TGTGCCAGCAGCCAAGGGGGGGGCCCCAGCAATCAGCCCCAGCATTTT.

The V gene is TRBV19, the J gene TRBJ1-5; no definite D call. Germline V CDR1 and CDR2: LNHDA, SQIVND (reference sequence). V was pared by 5 bases and J by 0 bases, with 14 bases between. The CDR3 is made up of 16 amino acids. CDR3 in DNA: TGTGCCAGTAGTCCCCGGAAGCCCTATAGCAATCAGCCCCAGCATTTT. Its protein product is CASSPRKPYSNQPQHF.

The chain carries TRBV5-1 and TRBJ1-6; D is undetermined. The V and J ends lost 0 bases and 8 bases respectively, with 9 bases between them. The CDR3 is 14 amino acids. Germline-derived CDR1 and CDR2 are SGHRS and YFSETQ. CDR3 nucleotides: TGCGCCAGCAGCTTGGATGGGCGGTATTCACCCCTCCACTTT. Amino acid sequence: CASSLDGRYSPLHF. The full variable domain, with the rest looked up from reference TRBV5-1 and TRBJ1-6, is KAGVTQTPRYLIKTRGQQVTLSCSPISGHRSVSWYQQTPGQGLQFLFEYFSETQRNKGNFPGRFSGRQFSNSRSEMNVSTLELGDSALYLCASSLDGRYSPLHFGNGTRLTVT.

This clone showed up just once. The gene calls are TRBV28 and TRBJ2-2; D remains unclear. V shed 6 bases and J shed 7 bases, with 9 bases lying between them. The CDR3 length is 12 residues. Germline CDR1 and CDR2: MDHEN and SYDVKM. CDR3 region: CASRGLSGELFF. The CDR3, as DNA: TGTGCCAGCAGAGGCCTTAGCGGGGAGCTGTTTTTT.

The genes are TRBV6-1 and TRBJ1-2; 8 nucleotides line up with TRBD1. Per the germline V gene, CDR1 is MNHNS and CDR2 is SASEGT. This CDR3 has 13 amino acids. J gave up 4 bases and V 8 bases, and 6 bases lay outside the gene matches. CDR3 loop: CASRGQGGYGYTF. DNA for the CDR3: TGTGCCAGCCGAGGACAGGGAGGCTATGGCTACACCTTC.

This rearrangement joins TRBV30 to TRBJ1-1, with no clear D. V was trimmed by 6 bases and J by 8 bases, leaving 16 bases between them. The CDR3 spans 12 residues. CDR1 and CDR2 from the germline V gene are GTSNPN and SVGIG (reference sequence). The CDR3: CACPGPGLEAFF. The CDR3 nucleotides are TGTGCCTGCCCGGGCCCCGGTTTAGAAGCTTTCTTT.

V is TRBV7-8 and J is TRBJ2-5, with unresolved D. This CDR3 has 13 amino acids. The V gene lost 1 base and the J gene lost 4 bases, with 7 bases spanning the gap. CDR1 is SGHVS, CDR2 FQNEAQ, per germline. Here the CDR3 DNA reads TGTGCCAGCAGCTTAGGGCAAGCAGAGACCCAGTACTTC. It yields the protein CASSLGQAETQYF.